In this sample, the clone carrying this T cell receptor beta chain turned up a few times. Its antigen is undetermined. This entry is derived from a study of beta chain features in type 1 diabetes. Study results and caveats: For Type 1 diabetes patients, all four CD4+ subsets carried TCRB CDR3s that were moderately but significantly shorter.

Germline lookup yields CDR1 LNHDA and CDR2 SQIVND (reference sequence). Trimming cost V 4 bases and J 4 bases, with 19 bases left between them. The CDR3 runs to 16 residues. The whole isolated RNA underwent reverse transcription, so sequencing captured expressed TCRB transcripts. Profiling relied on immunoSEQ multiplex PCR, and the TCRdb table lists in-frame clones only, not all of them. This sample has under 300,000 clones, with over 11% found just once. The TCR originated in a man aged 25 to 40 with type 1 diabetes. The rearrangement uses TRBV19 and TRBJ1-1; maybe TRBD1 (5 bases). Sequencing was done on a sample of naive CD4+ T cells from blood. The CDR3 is CASSTQGTPLATEAFF. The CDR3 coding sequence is TGTGCCAGTAGTACCCAGGGTACCCCTTTGGCCACTGAAGCTTTCTTT. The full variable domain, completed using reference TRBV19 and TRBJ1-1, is DGGITQSPKYLFRKEGQNVTLSCEQNLNHDAMYWYRQDPGQGLRLIYYSQIVNDFQKGDIAEGYSVSREKKESFPLTVTSAQKNPTAFYLCASSTQGTPLATEAFFGQGTRLTVV.